The 18 T cell receptor beta chains presented below share a single source sample, sequenced in a study of T cell repertoires in cytomegalovirus infection. TCRdb redid the calling of the reads with MiXCR, one entry per CDR3 protein. In the table there are around 300,000 distinct CDR3 sequences, roughly 21% of which are singletons. Antigens of these TCRs are unknown. The source was cultured PBMCs, collected from culture after CMV antigen stimulation. The source of these receptors is a human donor in good health (CMV status not recorded). Some clones in this sample may be carry-over from other donors' samples.

This sequence joins TRBV6-5 and TRBJ1-2; a possible D gene is TRBD1 (6 bases). The CDR3 length is 15 residues. Germline V gives CDR1 MNHEY, CDR2 SVGAGI. Trimming stripped 2 bases from V and 4 bases from J, with 14 bases between. In DNA, the CDR3 is TGTGCCAGCAGTTACAAGGCGGGGGGCGGCTATGGCTACACCTTC. Translation gives CASSYKAGGGYGYTF.

This clonotype was detected many times. This chain uses TRBV7-6 with TRBJ2-1; 8 bases agree with TRBD2. V lost 5 bases, J lost 6 bases, and 12 bases stayed unmatched. CDR3 length: 16 residues. Germline CDR1 is SGHVS and CDR2 is FNYEAQ. CDR3 nucleotides: TGTGCCAGCAGCCCCTCGGTCGGACTAGCAGCCAATGAGCAGTTCTTC. Translating gives CASSPSVGLAANEQFF.

As to this clonotype: This sequence may be a read error, since a much larger clone differs from it by one base. V gene TRBV7-3 combines with J gene TRBJ2-1; 9 nucleotides line up with TRBD2. Germline V CDR1 and CDR2: SGHTA, FQGTGA. This CDR3 spans 15 amino acids. The CDR3 region has the DNA TGTGCCAGCAGCCCGCCGGGACTAGCCGTGAATGAGCAGTGCTTC. Residues: CASSPPGLAVNEQCF. Full variable domain (remainder filled in from reference TRBV7-3 and TRBJ2-1): GAGVSQTPSNKVTEKGKYVELRCDPISGHTALYWYRQSLGQGPEFLIYFQGTGAADDSGLPNDRFFAVRPEGSVSTLKIQRTERGDSAVYLCASSPPGLAVNEQCFGPGTRLTVL.

This chain joins TRBV20-1 and TRBJ2-5; D gene ambiguous. Germline V gene data show CDR1 as DFQATT and CDR2 as SNEGSKA (reference sequence). The length of the CDR3 is 12 residues. The V end was cut by 3 bases, the J end by 2 bases, with 7 bases between. The CDR3 DNA reads TGCAGTGCTAGTGGTGGGCAAGAGACCCAGTACTTC. It encodes CSASGGQETQYF.

This sequence joins TRBV12-3 or TRBV12-4 and TRBJ1-1; D perhaps matches TRBD1 (5 bases). The CDR3 consists of 14 residues. V lost 6 bases and J 10 bases, leaving 21 bases between the germline ends. The chain's CDR3 is CASSILTGGLGAFF. In DNA, the CDR3 is TGTGCCAGCAGCATATTAACAGGCGGTCTAGGAGCTTTCTTT.

This chain links TRBV6-1 with TRBJ2-5; 7 positions agree with TRBD1. The CDR3 loop spans 11 amino acids. Trimming cost V 5 bases and J 10 bases; bases outside gene matches: 4. Germline CDR1 reads MNHNS; CDR2 reads SASEGT. CDR3 nucleotides: TGTGCCAGCAGTTACACAGGGGTCCAGTACTTC. Protein sequence: CASSYTGVQYF.

This clonotype was counted between two and nine times. This chain connects TRBV24-1 to TRBJ2-2; D is unresolved. There are 13 residues in the CDR3. V lost 4 bases and J lost 5, with 7 bases in between. Germline V CDR1 and CDR2: KGHDR, SFDVKD. The CDR3, as DNA: TGTGCCACCAGTGAGCGAGGAACCGGGGAGCTGTTTTTT. Amino acids: CATSERGTGELFF.

The chain links TRBV5-1 to TRBJ2-5, with TRBD2 matching over 8 bases. Losses at the gene ends were 0 bases for V and 4 bases for J; bases not matched to a gene: 8. This CDR3 has 16 residues. The germline V gene has CDR1 SGHRS and CDR2 YFSETQ. CDR3 protein: CASSLALAGGGETQYF. The CDR3, as DNA: TGCGCCAGCAGCTTGGCCCTCGCGGGAGGAGGAGAGACCCAGTACTTC.

V and J are TRBV7-3 and TRBJ2-7; the D gene is possibly TRBD1 (6 bases). The germline CDR1 and CDR2 sequences are SGHTA and FQGTGA. The CDR3 extends over 14 amino acids. V lost 4 bases and J lost 2, with 12 bases in between. CDR3 region: CASSSGQIPYEQYF. Here the CDR3 DNA reads TGTGCCAGCAGCTCTGGACAGATTCCCTACGAGCAGTACTTC.

J is TRBJ1-2 and V is TRBV4-2; D possibly corresponds to TRBD1 (6 bases). Trimming took off 0 bases at V and 2 bases at J, with 7 bases between the two ends. The germline V gene has CDR1 LGHNA and CDR2 YNFKEQ. CDR3 length: 14 amino acids. The CDR3: CASSQEQGNYGYTF. The DNA of the CDR3 is TGTGCCAGCAGCCAAGAACAGGGAAACTATGGCTACACCTTC.

This clonotype was counted ten times or more. V usage is TRBV7-2 and J usage is TRBJ1-2; D gene ambiguous. The CDR3 is 12 residues long. Germline assignment: CDR1 SGHTA and CDR2 FQGNSA. Trimming shortened V by 3 bases and J by 5 bases, and 7 bases separated the two germline ends. The DNA of the CDR3 is TGTGCCAGCAGCTTCTCACTATATGGCTACACCTTC. Amino acid sequence: CASSFSLYGYTF.

This clonotype was found a few times. The V gene is TRBV7-3, the J gene TRBJ2-1, with 8 bases fitting TRBD2. V lost 1 base, J lost 3 bases, and 5 bases stayed unmatched. This CDR3 has 16 residues. Germline assignment: CDR1 SGHTA and CDR2 FQGTGA. CDR3 in amino acids: CASSLNPSGSYNEQFF. CDR3 DNA sequence: TGTGCCAGCAGCTTAAACCCCAGCGGGAGCTACAATGAGCAGTTCTTC.

The rearrangement uses TRBV18 and TRBJ2-7; D may correspond to TRBD1 or TRBD2 (6 bases each). There are 14 residues in the CDR3. Germline CDR1 and CDR2: KGHSH and LQKENI. V lost 5 bases and J lost 6, with 17 bases in between. This chain's CDR3 is CASSTGTGGGEQYV. Written as DNA, the CDR3 is TGTGCCAGCTCAACGGGGACTGGAGGGGGCGAGCAGTACGTC.

This clonotype appeared a few times. The chain has TRBV5-4 and TRBJ2-2; TRBD2 is a possible D gene (5 bases). This CDR3 has 15 residues. CDR1 is SGHNT, CDR2 YYREEE, per germline (reference sequence). With 2 bases removed from V and 10 bases from J, the gap between germline ends came to 18 bases. CDR3 sequence: CASSFKRFTGEELFF. The CDR3 nucleotides read TGTGCCAGCAGCTTTAAGCGGTTCACGGGCGAGGAGCTGTTTTTT.

This clonotype was seen at least ten times. The rearrangement uses TRBV7-6 and TRBJ2-1; D remains ambiguous. The CDR3 spans 15 residues. V was shortened by 5 bases and J by 2 bases, with 13 bases between the two germline ends. Germline V gene data show CDR1 as SGHVS and CDR2 as FNYEAQ. The CDR3 DNA sequence: TGTGCCAGCAGCCCCTTATTCGGCGCCTACAATGAGCAGTTCTTC. Amino acids: CASSPLFGAYNEQFF.

The gene calls are TRBV19 and TRBJ2-2; D uncertain. CDR1 LNHDA and CDR2 SQIVND come from the germline V gene (reference sequence). The CDR3 spans 14 residues. The V and J ends lost 7 bases and 0 bases respectively, with 9 bases between them. The CDR3 reads CASKWQANTGELFF. In DNA form, the CDR3 reads TGTGCCAGTAAATGGCAGGCGAACACCGGGGAGCTGTTTTTT.

This clonotype was picked up a small number of times. The chain uses TRBV6-5 and TRBJ1-2, with unresolved D. CDR3 length equals 13 residues. V lost 6 bases to trimming and J lost 4 bases, with 12 bases between them. Germline V CDR1 and CDR2: MNHEY, SVGAGI. CDR3 in amino acids: CASRTDPGYGYTF. The CDR3 DNA reads as TGTGCCAGCAGAACCGACCCCGGCTATGGCTACACCTTC.

This clonotype was detected ten times or more. The CDR3 coding sequence is TGTGCCAGCAGCCCCCGGACAGGGGGAGGCTACACCTTC. It is translated as CASSPRTGGGYTF. The rearrangement uses TRBV7-6 and TRBJ1-2; TRBD1 matches 10 bases. V lost 5 bases, J lost 8 bases, and 5 bases stayed unmatched. The CDR3 runs to 13 residues. CDR1 is SGHVS, CDR2 FNYEAQ, per germline.